This passage covers 18 T cell receptor beta chains from one sample sequenced in a study of PD-1 blockade in classical Hodgkin lymphoma. Every patient experienced relapse after autologous stem cell transplantation, and brentuximab vedotin exposure varied. Repertoires were generated with immunoSEQ multiplex PCR, while TCRdb's copy carries only in-frame clones and drops some. This sample has more than 20,000 clones, with around 84% found just once. The material sequenced was peripheral blood mononuclear cells (PBMCs), taken at baseline. The receptors originated from a human donor with classical Hodgkin lymphoma.

V is TRBV13 and J is TRBJ1-3, with D uncertain. The ends were cut back, 1 base at V and 4 bases at J, with 8 bases in the middle. This CDR3 spans 14 amino acids. Germline V gene sequence: CDR1 PRHDT, CDR2 FYEKMQ (reference sequence). The CDR3 nucleotides read TGTGCCAGCAGCTTAGCACAGAGGGGAAACACCATATATTTT. It codes for CASSLAQRGNTIYF.

The chain has TRBV4-2 and TRBJ2-7; TRBD1 aligns across 11 bases. The length of the CDR3 is 16 residues. Looked up from germline, CDR1 is LGHNA and CDR2 is YNFKEQ. Trimming cost V 3 bases and J 7 bases; bases outside gene matches: 11. CDR3 amino acids: CASSHPLGQGAREQYF. The DNA of the CDR3 is TGTGCCAGCAGCCACCCCTTAGGACAGGGGGCGAGGGAGCAGTACTTC.

Here the CDR3 DNA reads TGTGCCAGCAGCTTACCTGGGACTAGCGGGCACAATGAGCAGTTCTTC. It specifies CASSLPGTSGHNEQFF. The chain has TRBV11-3 and TRBJ2-1; TRBD2 matches 12 bases. Germline lookup yields CDR1 SGHNT and CDR2 YENEEA. Trimming removed 2 bases from V and 5 bases from J; junction bases left unmatched: 4. CDR3 length equals 16 residues.

This clone was detected once. J is TRBJ2-3 and V is TRBV5-1; 7 nucleotides line up with TRBD2. Trimming at V came to 0 bases and at J to 3 bases, leaving 4 bases not matched to a gene. There are 15 residues in the CDR3. Germline V lookup: CDR1 SGHRS, CDR2 YFSETQ. CDR3 protein: CASSLGSGVTDTQYF. CDR3 DNA: TGCGCCAGCAGCTTGGGAAGCGGGGTAACAGATACGCAGTATTTT.

This clone was detected only once. The chain links TRBV7-9 to TRBJ2-3, with 7 bases fitting TRBD2. This CDR3 comprises 15 residues. CDR1 SEHNR and CDR2 FQNEAQ come from the germline V gene (reference sequence). V lost 3 bases to trimming and J lost 4 bases; unmatched junction nucleotides: 7. CDR3 sequence: CASSLKTSLADTQYF. The DNA for the CDR3 is TGTGCCAGCAGCTTGAAGACTAGCTTGGCAGATACGCAGTATTTT.

J is TRBJ1-2 and V is TRBV18; the match to TRBD1 covers 9 bases. The CDR3 has 14 residues. Germline values: CDR1 KGHSH, CDR2 LQKENI. The V and J ends lost 2 bases and 8 bases, in that order; junction bases with no gene match: 6. This chain's CDR3 is CASSPGQGIIGYTF. The CDR3 coding sequence is TGTGCCAGCTCACCAGGACAGGGGATAATCGGCTACACCTTC.

This chain joins TRBV7-9 and TRBJ2-5; possibly TRBD1 or TRBD2 for D (6 bases each). The V gene's germline CDR1 is SEHNR and CDR2 FQNEAQ (reference sequence). V lost 5 bases and J lost 11, with 21 bases in between. This CDR3 has 14 amino acids. In DNA form, the CDR3 reads TGTGCCAGCAGCCTAGGGGGATCCCCGGGGGAGCAGTACTTC. Its protein product is CASSLGGSPGEQYF.

The chain uses TRBV5-1 and TRBJ2-1, with a tentative D call TRBD2 (5 bases). The CDR3 contains 16 residues. Germline CDR1 SGHRS, CDR2 YFSETQ. The V gene lost 0 bases and the J gene lost 0 bases, with 10 bases spanning the gap. The CDR3 reads CASSLVATSSYNEQFF. The DNA of the CDR3 is TGCGCCAGCAGCTTGGTTGCAACTAGCTCCTACAATGAGCAGTTCTTC. The full variable domain, with the rest looked up from reference TRBV5-1 and TRBJ2-1, is KAGVTQTPRYLIKTRGQQVTLSCSPISGHRSVSWYQQTPGQGLQFLFEYFSETQRNKGNFPGRFSGRQFSNSRSEMNVSTLELGDSALYLCASSLVATSSYNEQFFGPGTRLTVL.

This chain connects TRBV5-1 to TRBJ2-5; 9 bases line up with TRBD1. V lost 4 bases, J lost 5 bases, and 9 bases stayed unmatched. Germline V lookup: CDR1 SGHRS, CDR2 YFSETQ. This CDR3 is 15 amino acids long. CDR3: CASSLQGASGETQYF. The CDR3 DNA is TGCGCCAGCAGCCTACAGGGGGCGTCTGGGGAGACCCAGTACTTC.

This chain connects TRBV5-8 to TRBJ2-1; tentatively, D is TRBD2 (6 bases). CDR3 length equals 14 residues. CDR1 SGHTS and CDR2 YDEGEE come from the germline V gene. V dropped 0 bases and J dropped 4 bases, with 8 bases sitting between them. The CDR3 here is CASSLGLDYNEQFF. DNA for the CDR3: TGTGCCAGCAGCTTGGGACTAGATTACAATGAGCAGTTCTTC.

This chain joins TRBV13 and TRBJ2-7; D unclear. Germline V gene lookup returns CDR1 PRHDT and CDR2 FYEKMQ (reference sequence). V was clipped by 6 bases and J by 1 base, with 16 bases between them. This CDR3 is built from 15 residues. The CDR3 loop reads CASSIGQSHSYEQYF. The CDR3 DNA sequence: TGTGCCAGCAGTATAGGGCAGTCGCATTCCTACGAGCAGTACTTC.

To note about this clone: The identical CDR3 is also encoded by other nucleotide sequences in the sample. The chain recombines TRBV4-1 with TRBJ2-5; a possible D gene is TRBD2 (6 bases). This CDR3 comprises 14 residues. Germline lookup yields CDR1 MGHRA and CDR2 YSYEKL. V shed 1 base and J shed 3 bases, with 9 bases lying between them. CDR3 nucleotide sequence: TGCGCCAGCAGCCAAGTCGGCGGGGAAGAGACCCAGTACTTC. It encodes CASSQVGGEETQYF.

V gene TRBV18 combines with J gene TRBJ2-1, with D possibly called TRBD1 or TRBD2 (5 bases each). Germline V gene data show CDR1 as KGHSH and CDR2 as LQKENI. This CDR3 has 15 residues. Trimming took off 3 bases at V and 12 bases at J, with 21 bases between the two ends. CDR3 residues: CASSPQGPSRVAQFF. Written as DNA, the CDR3 is TGTGCCAGCTCACCCCAGGGTCCCTCGAGGGTGGCGCAGTTCTTC.

V and J are TRBV7-8 and TRBJ2-7; 12 bases are a match to TRBD2. This CDR3 has 15 residues. CDR1 is SGHVS, CDR2 FQNEAQ, per germline. V lost 5 bases to trimming and J lost 2 bases; unmatched junction nucleotides: 4. CDR3 protein: CASSQTSGGTYEQYF. The CDR3 nucleotides are TGTGCCAGCAGCCAGACTAGCGGGGGAACCTACGAGCAGTACTTC.

This clone was found a few times. The rearrangement uses TRBV27 and TRBJ2-7, with D hard to call. V was shortened by 2 bases and J by 2 bases, with 13 bases between the two germline ends. Germline V lookup: CDR1 MNHEY, CDR2 SMNVEV (reference sequence). This CDR3 comprises 15 residues. CDR3 DNA: TGTGCCAGCAGTTTAAACCCCACAAACCCCTACGAGCAGTACTTC. Its translation is CASSLNPTNPYEQYF.

This chain connects TRBV7-9 to TRBJ2-5, with D possibly matching TRBD2 (6 bases). CDR3 length equals 14 residues. Trimming pared 1 base from V and 2 bases from J, leaving 8 bases between. Germline CDR1 and CDR2: SEHNR and FQNEAQ (reference sequence). Written as DNA, the CDR3 is TGTGCCAGCAGCTTAGACGGGGGACAAGAGACCCAGTACTTC. This translates into CASSLDGGQETQYF.

V gene TRBV7-2 combines with J gene TRBJ2-7, with no clear D. Trimming took 0 bases from V and 3 from J, leaving 9 bases between them. This CDR3 has 14 amino acids. Germline assignment: CDR1 SGHTA and CDR2 FQGNSA. Here the CDR3 reads CASSLAGLGYEQYF. In nucleotides, the CDR3 is TGTGCCAGCAGCTTAGCGGGATTGGGCTACGAGCAGTACTTC.

The chain has TRBV27 and TRBJ2-3; the D gene is possibly TRBD2 (6 bases). Trimming removed 6 bases at V and 2 bases at J, with 15 bases between. Germline CDR1 MNHEY, CDR2 SMNVEV (reference sequence). The CDR3 loop spans 15 amino acids. The CDR3 protein is CASSRLEGNTDTQYF. CDR3 nucleotide sequence: TGTGCCAGCAGCCGACTAGAGGGGAACACAGATACGCAGTATTTT.